This record concerns one TCR beta chain sequence. Its antigen remains unidentified. A multiplex PCR was run with 60 Vbeta primers and 13 Jbeta primers. Clones were sequenced by immunoSEQ multiplex PCR, and TCRdb holds only the in-frame ones, with some missing. The data show about 82,000 clones, more than 60% seen once. This sample was taken from a study of cytomegalovirus exposure and HLA in healthy donors. Study outcomes and limitations: Altogether, 164 TCR beta chains were recorded as cytomegalovirus-associated. Trimming of TCR beta V- and J-genes showed a link, identified in a later analysis, to a missense DCLRE1C variant.

V shed 0 bases and J 4 bases; nucleotides not matched to a gene: 5. Per germline, CDR1 LGHNA and CDR2 YSLEER. The CDR3 has 16 amino acids. Sequencing was carried out using PBMCs. The clonotype was recovered from a human donor in good health. The V call is TRBV4-3, the J call TRBJ2-3, with 9 bases aligning to TRBD2. CDR3 sequence: CASSQDPRGGADTQYF. As DNA, the CDR3 is TGCGCCAGCAGCCAAGACCCGCGGGGGGGCGCAGATACGCAGTATTTT.